The 5 T cell receptor beta chains presented below share a single source sample, sequenced in a study of response to subunit inactivated influenza vaccine. TCRdb reanalysed the RT-PCR reads using MiXCR and keeps one entry per CDR3 protein. The sample includes just under 550,000 distinct CDR3 sequences, approximately 22% of them seen just once. These same data were also listed under a study on T cells expressing NK-cell markers. According to that study: TCR beta libraries carry UMIs added by 5'RACE template switching.

The material was CD4+ T cells sorted from PBMCs, obtained 11 to 12 days after vaccination. These receptors were taken from a man aged 50-60 years who received an inactivated influenza vaccine.

The chain combines TRBV7-9 with TRBJ2-7; D gene ambiguous. CDR1 and CDR2 (germline): SEHNR, FQNEAQ (reference sequence). V was pared by 0 bases and J by 6 bases, with 18 bases between. This CDR3 has 16 residues. CDR3 residues: CASSLALEYPPREQYF. CDR3 coding DNA: TGTGCCAGCAGCTTAGCGCTGGAGTATCCCCCTCGCGAGCAGTACTTC.

Turning to this clonotype: One end of the junction does not line up with germline, which may come from a read error. The gene calls are TRBV11-2 and TRBJ1-2; weak D call: TRBD1 (5 bases). The CDR3 is 13 residues long. CDR1 is SGHAT and CDR2 is FQNNGV in the germline V gene. DNA of the CDR3: TGTTCCAGCAGCATTGACAGCACTTATGGCTACACCTTC. It translates to CSSSIDSTYGYTF.

In this sample, this clonotype turned up a few times. CDR3 residues: CASSYGPIQETQYF. CDR3 DNA: TGTGCCAGCAGCTACGGACCGATACAAGAGACCCAGTACTTC. The chain has TRBV7-2 and TRBJ2-5; D is ambiguous. V was shortened by 4 bases and J by 2 bases, with 11 bases between the two germline ends. The length of the CDR3 is 14 residues. Looked up from germline, CDR1 is SGHTA and CDR2 is FQGNSA.

The chain carries TRBV7-8 and TRBJ2-2; TRBD2 agrees at 8 bases. J lost 6 bases, V lost 1 base, and 7 bases had no gene match. Germline V gives CDR1 SGHVS, CDR2 FQNEAQ. The CDR3 totals 16 residues. In DNA form, the CDR3 reads TGTGCCAGCAGCTTAGTGGGCGGGAGGAGTGCCGGGGAGCTGTTTTTT. It specifies CASSLVGGRSAGELFF. Combining the CDR3 with reference TRBV7-8 and TRBJ2-2 gives the whole variable domain GAGVSQSPRYKVAKRGQDVALRCDPISGHVSLFWYQQALGQGPEFLTYFQNEAQLDKSGLPSDRFFAERPEGSVSTLKIQRTQQEDSAVYLCASSLVGGRSAGELFFGEGSRLTVL.

This clonotype was picked up a small number of times. The chain has TRBV7-2 and TRBJ2-5; TRBD2 agrees at 7 bases. The CDR3 extends over 16 amino acids. J lost 4 bases, V lost 1 base, and 9 bases had no gene match. Germline CDR1 reads SGHTA; CDR2 reads FQGNSA. DNA for the CDR3: TGTGCCAGCAGCTTAGTGGGAGGGCTCGGGCGAGAGACCCAGTACTTC. It translates to CASSLVGGLGRETQYF.